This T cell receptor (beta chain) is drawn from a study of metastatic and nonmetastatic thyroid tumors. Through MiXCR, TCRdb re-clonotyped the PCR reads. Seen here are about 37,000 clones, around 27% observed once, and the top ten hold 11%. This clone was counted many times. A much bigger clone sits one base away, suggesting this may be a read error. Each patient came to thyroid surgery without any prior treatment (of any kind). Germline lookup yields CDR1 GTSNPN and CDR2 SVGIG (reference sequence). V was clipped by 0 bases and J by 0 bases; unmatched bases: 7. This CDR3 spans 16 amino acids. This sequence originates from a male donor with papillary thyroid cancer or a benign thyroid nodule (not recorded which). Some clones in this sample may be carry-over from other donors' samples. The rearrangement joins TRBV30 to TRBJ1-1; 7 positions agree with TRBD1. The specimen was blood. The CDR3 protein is CAWSVGTVFMNTEAFF. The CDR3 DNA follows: TGTGCCTGGAGTGTCGGGACAGTGTTCATGAACACTGAAGCTTTCTTT.